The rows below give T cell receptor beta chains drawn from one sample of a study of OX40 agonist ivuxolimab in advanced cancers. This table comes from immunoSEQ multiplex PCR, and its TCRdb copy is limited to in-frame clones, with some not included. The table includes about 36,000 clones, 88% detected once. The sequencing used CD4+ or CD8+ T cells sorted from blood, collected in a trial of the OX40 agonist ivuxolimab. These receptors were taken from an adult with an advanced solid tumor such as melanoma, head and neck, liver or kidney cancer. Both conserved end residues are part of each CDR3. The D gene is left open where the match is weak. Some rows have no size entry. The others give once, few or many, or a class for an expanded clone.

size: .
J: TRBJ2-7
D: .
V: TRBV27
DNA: TGTGCCAGCAGTTCGTGGGAACACTCCTACGAGCAGTACTTC
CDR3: CASSSWEHSYEQYF

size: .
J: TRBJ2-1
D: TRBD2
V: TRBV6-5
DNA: TGTGCCAGCAGTTACTCGTCTAGCGGGATGGATGAGCAGTTCTTC
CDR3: CASSYSSSGMDEQFF

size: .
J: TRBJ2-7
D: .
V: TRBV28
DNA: TGTGCCAGCAGTTCTCATTTAGTCAGGTACTACGAGCAGTACTTC
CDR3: CASSSHLVRYYEQYF

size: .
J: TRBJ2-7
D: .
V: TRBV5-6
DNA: TGTGCCAGCAGCTTCTCTCCTAGCGAGCAGTACTTC
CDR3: CASSFSPSEQYF

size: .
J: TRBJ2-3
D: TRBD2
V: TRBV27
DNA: TGTGCCAGCAGGCGGGAGGGCCTGAATACGCAGTATTTT
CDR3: CASRREGLNTQYF

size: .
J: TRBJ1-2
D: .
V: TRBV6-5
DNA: TGTGCCAGCAGTTACTCCTCCTCCGCCGGGGCCTATGGCTACACCTTC
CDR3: CASSYSSSAGAYGYTF

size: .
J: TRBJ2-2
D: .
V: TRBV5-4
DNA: TGTGCCAGCAGCTTGGTGGGCCTAGGGAGGACCGGGGAGCTGTTTTTT
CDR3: CASSLVGLGRTGELFF

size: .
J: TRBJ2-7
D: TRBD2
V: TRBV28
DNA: TGTGCCAGCAGTCCCGGACTAGCGGGAGTTACCACATCCTACGAGCAGTACTTC
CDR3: CASSPGLAGVTTSYEQYF

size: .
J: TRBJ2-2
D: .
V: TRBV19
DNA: TGTGCCAGTAGTTCACGGACGTGGTCTGACTCGACCGGGGAGCTGTTTTTT
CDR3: CASSSRTWSDSTGELFF

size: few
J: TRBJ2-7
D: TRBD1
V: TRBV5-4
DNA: TGTGCCAGCAGCAGGGACAGGGACAGCTCCTACGAGCAGTACTTC
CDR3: CASSRDRDSSYEQYF

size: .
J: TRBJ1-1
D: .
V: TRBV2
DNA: TGTGCCAGCAGGGGGGGCCCTGAAGCTTTCTTT
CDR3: CASRGGPEAFF

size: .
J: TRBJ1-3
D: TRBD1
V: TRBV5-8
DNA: TGTGCCAGCAGCTTTGGACAGGGCGCCATATATTTT
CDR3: CASSFGQGAIYF

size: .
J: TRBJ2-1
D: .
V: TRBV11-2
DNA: TGTGCCAGCAGCCCTATTTCCAGCGGCTTCTACAATGAGCAGTTCTTC
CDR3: CASSPISSGFYNEQFF

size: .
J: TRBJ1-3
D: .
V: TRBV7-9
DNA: TGTGCCAGCAGCTTAGTTAGGTTTGAACCTGGAAACACCATATATTTT
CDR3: CASSLVRFEPGNTIYF

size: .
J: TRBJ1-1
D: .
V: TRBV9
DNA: TGTGCCAGCAGCGTAGGGAATTCGAACACTGAAGCTTTCTTT
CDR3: CASSVGNSNTEAFF

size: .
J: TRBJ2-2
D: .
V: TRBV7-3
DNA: TGTGCCAGCAGCTTAAATCCGGGTCCGACCGGGGAGCTGTTTTTT
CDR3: CASSLNPGPTGELFF

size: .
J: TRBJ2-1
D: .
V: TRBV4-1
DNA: TGCGCCAGCAGCCATCTGGGGGTGGACTACAATGAGCAGTTCTTC
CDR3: CASSHLGVDYNEQFF

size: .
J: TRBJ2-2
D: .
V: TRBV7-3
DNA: TGTGCCAGCAGCTCCCTAGCGCAGAACACCGGGGAGCTGTTTTTT
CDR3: CASSSLAQNTGELFF

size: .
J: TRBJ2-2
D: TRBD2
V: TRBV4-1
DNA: TGCGCCAGCAGCCAAGGGGGAGCGGGAGGCTCGAACACCGGGGAGCTGTTTTTT
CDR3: CASSQGGAGGSNTGELFF

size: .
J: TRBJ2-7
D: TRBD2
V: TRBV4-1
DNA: TGCGCCAGCAGCCAAACTCCTGGACTAGCGGGAGTCCGCGAGCAGTACTTC
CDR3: CASSQTPGLAGVREQYF

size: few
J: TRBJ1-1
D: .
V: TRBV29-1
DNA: TGCAGCGTTGAAAAGGGGGTGAACACTGAAGCTTTCTTT
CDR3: CSVEKGVNTEAFF

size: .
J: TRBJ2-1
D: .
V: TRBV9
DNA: TGTGCCAGCAGCGTAGTCCCCAATGAGCAGTTCTTC
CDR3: CASSVVPNEQFF

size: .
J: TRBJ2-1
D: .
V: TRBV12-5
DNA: TGTGCTAGTGCTCCACGGTGGAGCGCCTACAATGAGCAGTTCTTC
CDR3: CASAPRWSAYNEQFF

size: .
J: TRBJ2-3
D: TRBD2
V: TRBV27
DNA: TGTGCCAGCAGTTTATTCCTAGCGGGGATCACAGATACGCAGTATTTT
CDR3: CASSLFLAGITDTQYF

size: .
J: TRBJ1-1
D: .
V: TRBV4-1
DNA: TGCGCCAGCAGCCGGGGAGAGCACACTGAAGCTTTCTTT
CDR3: CASSRGEHTEAFF

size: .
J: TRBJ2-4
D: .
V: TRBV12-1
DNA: TGTGCCAGCAGCCATTCGACAGGTCCTCTTCTAGCCAAAAACATTCAGTACTTC
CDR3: CASSHSTGPLLAKNIQYF

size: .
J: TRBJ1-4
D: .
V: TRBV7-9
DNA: TGTGCCAGCAGCTCTGGGCAGGGAAGGGATGAAAAACTGTTTTTT
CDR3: CASSSGQGRDEKLFF

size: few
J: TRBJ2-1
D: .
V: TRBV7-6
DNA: TGTGCCAGCAGGGGTAGTGATGAGCAGTTCTTC
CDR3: CASRGSDEQFF

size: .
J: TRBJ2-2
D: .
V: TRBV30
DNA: TGTGCCGAGAGACAGACGGTGAACACCGGGGAGCTGTTTTTT
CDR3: CAERQTVNTGELFF

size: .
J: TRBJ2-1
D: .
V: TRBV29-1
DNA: TGCAGCGTTGTGGGGACAACTTACAATGAGCAGTTCTTC
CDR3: CSVVGTTYNEQFF

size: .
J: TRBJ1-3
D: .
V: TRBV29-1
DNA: TGCAGCGTCCAAGTCAATACACACACCATATATTTT
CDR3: CSVQVNTHTIYF

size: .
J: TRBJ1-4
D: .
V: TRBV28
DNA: TGTGCCAGCAGTTTGTGGTTTCGAGGAGAAAAACTGTTTTTT
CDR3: CASSLWFRGEKLFF

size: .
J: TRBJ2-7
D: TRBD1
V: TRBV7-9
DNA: TGTGCCAGCAGCTCCGGGACAGGGGAAGGGTTGCACGAGCAGTACTTC
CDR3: CASSSGTGEGLHEQYF

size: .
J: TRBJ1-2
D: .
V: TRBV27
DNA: TGTGCCAGCAGTCTCTCATATTGGGGCCAAGGCTACACCTTC
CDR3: CASSLSYWGQGYTF

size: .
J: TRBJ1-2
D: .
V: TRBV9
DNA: TGTGCCAGCAGCGATAGTTCCGGCTACACCTTC
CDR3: CASSDSSGYTF

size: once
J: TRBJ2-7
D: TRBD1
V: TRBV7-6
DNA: TGTGCCAGCAGTTATCAACAGGGGGCGTTCTACGAGCAGTACTTC
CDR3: CASSYQQGAFYEQYF

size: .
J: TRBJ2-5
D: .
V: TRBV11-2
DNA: TGTGCCAGCAGCTCCCCGGGGTCGGGAGAGACCCAGTACTTC
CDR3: CASSSPGSGETQYF

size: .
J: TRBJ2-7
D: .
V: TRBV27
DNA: TGTGCCAGCAGTTACGCCAAATCCTACGAGCAGTACTTC
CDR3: CASSYAKSYEQYF

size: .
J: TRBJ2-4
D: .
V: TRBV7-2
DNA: TGTGCCAGCAGCTTAGCGGTTGATCAGGGCGGGGCCAAAAACATTCAGTACTTC
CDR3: CASSLAVDQGGAKNIQYF

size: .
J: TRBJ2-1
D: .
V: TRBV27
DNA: TGTGCCAGCAGAGGGACGAACGATTCCTACAATGAGCAGTTCTTC
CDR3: CASRGTNDSYNEQFF

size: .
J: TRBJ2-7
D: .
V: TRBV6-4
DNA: TGTGCCATCGACCCCAGCTACGAGCAGTACTTC
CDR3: CAIDPSYEQYF

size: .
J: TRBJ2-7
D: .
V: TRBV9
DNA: TGTGCCAGCAGCGTAGGTGGGAGTCCCTCCTACGAGCAGTACTTC
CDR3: CASSVGGSPSYEQYF